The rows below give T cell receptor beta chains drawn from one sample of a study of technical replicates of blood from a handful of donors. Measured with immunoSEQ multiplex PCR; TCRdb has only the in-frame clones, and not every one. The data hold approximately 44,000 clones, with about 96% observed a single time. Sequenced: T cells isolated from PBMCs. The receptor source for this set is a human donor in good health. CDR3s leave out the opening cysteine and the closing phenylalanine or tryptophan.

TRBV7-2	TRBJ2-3	ASSLLGQGLRADTQY
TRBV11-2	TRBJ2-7	ASSTREGGEQY
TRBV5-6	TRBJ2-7	ASSPTPLAGEYEQY
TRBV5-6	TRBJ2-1	ASSPFTRNEQF
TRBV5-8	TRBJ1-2	ASSSGSIGDYGYT
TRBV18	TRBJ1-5	ASSPQGSNQPQH
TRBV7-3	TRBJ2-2	ASSFNGGTGELF
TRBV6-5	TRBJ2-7	ASSYSGTGAVEQY
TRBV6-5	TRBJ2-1	ASRAGRAHEQF
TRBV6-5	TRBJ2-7	ASGSEQY
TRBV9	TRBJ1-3	ASSAQGDFWDTIY
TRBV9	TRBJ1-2	ASSPRQQPNYGYT
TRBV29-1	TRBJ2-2	SVVAGNTGELF
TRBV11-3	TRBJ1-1	ASSLTSLNTEAF
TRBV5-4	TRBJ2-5	ASSSLAREETQY
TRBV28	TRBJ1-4	ASSPFSRELF
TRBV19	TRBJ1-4	ASSALSGEKLF
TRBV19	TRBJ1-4	ASSRTGWDEKLF
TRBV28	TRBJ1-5	AGQTGNQPQH
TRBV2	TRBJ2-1	ASSRLAGGRNEQF
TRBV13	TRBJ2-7	ASSLAGGQGPNFYEQY
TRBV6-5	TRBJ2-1	ASRARGLSYNEQF
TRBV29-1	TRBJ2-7	SVEASSGPSSYEQY
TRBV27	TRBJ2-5	ASSLTSVLGETQY
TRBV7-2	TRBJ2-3	ASSLIRDTQY
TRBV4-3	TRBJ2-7	ASSQDLFYEQY
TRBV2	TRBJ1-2	ASSEVRSDLLGGYT
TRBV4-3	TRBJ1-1	ASSQVSGDNTEAF
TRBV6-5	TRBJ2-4	ASSSPGVNIQY
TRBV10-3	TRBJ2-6	AISESNRMVGSGANVLT
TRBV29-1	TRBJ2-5	SVGGQGGGQETQY
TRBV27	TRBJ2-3	ASSSTSGRANGGDTQY
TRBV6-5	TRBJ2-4	ASSWGQDSAKNIQY
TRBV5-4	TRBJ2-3	ASQERASSTDTQY
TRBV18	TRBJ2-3	SSRTSGRTDTQY
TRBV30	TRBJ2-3	AWWGSDRGADTQY
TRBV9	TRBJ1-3	ASSVAYLTGGENTIY
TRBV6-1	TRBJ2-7	ASSDLGLAGLYEQY
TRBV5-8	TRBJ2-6	ASSLVGAGANVLT
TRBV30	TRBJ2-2	AWSRGRPNTGELF